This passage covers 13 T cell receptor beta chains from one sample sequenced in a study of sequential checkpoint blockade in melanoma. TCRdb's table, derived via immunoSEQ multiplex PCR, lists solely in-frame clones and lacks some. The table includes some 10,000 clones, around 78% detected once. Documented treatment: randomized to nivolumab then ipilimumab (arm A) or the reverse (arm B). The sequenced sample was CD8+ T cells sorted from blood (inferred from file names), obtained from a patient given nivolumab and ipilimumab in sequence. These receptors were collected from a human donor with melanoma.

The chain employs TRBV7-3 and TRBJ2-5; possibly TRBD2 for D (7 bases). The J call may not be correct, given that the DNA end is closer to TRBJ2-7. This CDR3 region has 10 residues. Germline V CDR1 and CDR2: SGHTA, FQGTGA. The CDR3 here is CAGRGGEQYF. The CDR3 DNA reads TGTGCGGGAAGGGGGGGCGAGCAGTACTTC.

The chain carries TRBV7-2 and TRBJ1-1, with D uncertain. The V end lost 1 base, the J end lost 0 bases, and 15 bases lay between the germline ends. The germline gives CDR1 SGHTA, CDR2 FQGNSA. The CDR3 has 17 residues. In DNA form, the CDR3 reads TGTGCCAGCAGCTTAGGATTAAGACAATACATGAACACTGAAGCTTTCTTT. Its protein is CASSLGLRQYMNTEAFF. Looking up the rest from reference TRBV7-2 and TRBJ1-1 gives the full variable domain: GAGVSQSPSNKVTEKGKDVELRCDPISGHTALYWYRQSLGQGLEFLIYFQGNSAPDKSGLPSDRFSAERTGGSVSTLTIQRTQQEDSAVYLCASSLGLRQYMNTEAFFGQGTRLTVV.

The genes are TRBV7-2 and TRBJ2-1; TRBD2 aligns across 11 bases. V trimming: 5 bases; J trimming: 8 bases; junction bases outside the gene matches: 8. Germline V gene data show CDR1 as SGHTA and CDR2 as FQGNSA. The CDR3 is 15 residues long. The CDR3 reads CASSQGTSGLDEQFF. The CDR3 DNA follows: TGTGCCAGCAGCCAGGGGACTAGCGGCTTGGATGAGCAGTTCTTC. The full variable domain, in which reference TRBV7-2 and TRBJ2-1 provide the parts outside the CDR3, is GAGVSQSPSNKVTEKGKDVELRCDPISGHTALYWYRQSLGQGLEFLIYFQGNSAPDKSGLPSDRFSAERTGGSVSTLTIQRTQQEDSAVYLCASSQGTSGLDEQFFGPGTRLTVL.

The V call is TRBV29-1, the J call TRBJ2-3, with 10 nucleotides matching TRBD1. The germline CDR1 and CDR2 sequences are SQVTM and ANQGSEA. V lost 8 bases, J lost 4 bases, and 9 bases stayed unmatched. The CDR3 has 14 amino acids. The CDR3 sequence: CSLRQGAMADTQYF. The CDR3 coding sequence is TGCAGCCTCCGACAGGGGGCAATGGCAGATACGCAGTATTTT.

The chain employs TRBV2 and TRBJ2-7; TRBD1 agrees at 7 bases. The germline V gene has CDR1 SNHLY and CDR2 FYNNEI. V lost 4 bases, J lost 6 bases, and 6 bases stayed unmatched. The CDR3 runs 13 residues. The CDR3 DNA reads TGTGCCAGCAGTGGGGGGACAGACGGCGAGCAGTACTTC. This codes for CASSGGTDGEQYF.

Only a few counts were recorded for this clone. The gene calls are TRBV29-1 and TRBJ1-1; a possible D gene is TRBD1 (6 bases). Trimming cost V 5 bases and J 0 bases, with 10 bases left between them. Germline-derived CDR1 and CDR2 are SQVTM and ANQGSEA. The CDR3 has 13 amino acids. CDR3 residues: CSVRTVMNTEAFF. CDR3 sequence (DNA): TGCAGCGTTCGGACAGTTATGAACACTGAAGCTTTCTTT.

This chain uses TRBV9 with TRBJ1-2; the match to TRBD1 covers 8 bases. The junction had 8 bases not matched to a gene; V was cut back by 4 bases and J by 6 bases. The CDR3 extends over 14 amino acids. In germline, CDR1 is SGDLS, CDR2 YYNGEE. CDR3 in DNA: TGTGCCAGCAGCCTCAGGACAGGGCTCGATGGCTACACCTTC. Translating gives CASSLRTGLDGYTF.

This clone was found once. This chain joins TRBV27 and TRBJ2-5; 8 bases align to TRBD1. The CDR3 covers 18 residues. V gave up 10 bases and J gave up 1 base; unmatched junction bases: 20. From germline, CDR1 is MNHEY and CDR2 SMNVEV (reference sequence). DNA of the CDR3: TGTGCCACCCGAGACAGGGGAATGGGAGCGGGCCTCCAAGAGACCCAGTACTTC. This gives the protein CATRDRGMGAGLQETQYF.

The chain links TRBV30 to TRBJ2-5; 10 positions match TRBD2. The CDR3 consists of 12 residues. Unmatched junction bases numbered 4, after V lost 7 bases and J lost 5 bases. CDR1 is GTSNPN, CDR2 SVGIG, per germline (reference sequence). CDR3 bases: TGTGCCTCTTCTAGCGGGAGTGAGACCCAGTACTTC. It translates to CASSSGSETQYF.

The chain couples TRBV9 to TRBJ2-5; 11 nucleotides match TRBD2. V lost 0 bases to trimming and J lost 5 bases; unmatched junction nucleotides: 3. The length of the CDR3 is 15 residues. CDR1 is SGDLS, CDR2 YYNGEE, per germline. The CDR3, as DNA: TGTGCCAGCAGCGTAGTTCCTAGCGGGGGGGAGACCCAGTACTTC. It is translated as CASSVVPSGGETQYF.

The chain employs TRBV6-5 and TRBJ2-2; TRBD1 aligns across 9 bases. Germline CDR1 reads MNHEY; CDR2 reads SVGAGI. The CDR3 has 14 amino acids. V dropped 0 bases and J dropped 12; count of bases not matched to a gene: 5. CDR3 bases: TGTGCCAGCAGTTACTCACAGGGGGCGAATAAGCTGTTTTTT. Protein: CASSYSQGANKLFF.

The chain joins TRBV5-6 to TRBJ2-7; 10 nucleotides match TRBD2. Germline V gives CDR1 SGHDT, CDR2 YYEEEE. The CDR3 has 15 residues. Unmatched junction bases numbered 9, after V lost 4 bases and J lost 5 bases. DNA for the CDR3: TGTGCCAGCAGCCACGTACTAGCGGGAATGCACGAGCAGTACTTC. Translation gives CASSHVLAGMHEQYF. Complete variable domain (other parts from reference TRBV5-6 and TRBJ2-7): DAGVTQSPTHLIKTRGQQVTLRCSPKSGHDTVSWYQQALGQGPQFIFQYYEEEERQRGNFPDRFSGHQFPNYSSELNVNALLLGDSALYLCASSHVLAGMHEQYFGPGTRLTVT.

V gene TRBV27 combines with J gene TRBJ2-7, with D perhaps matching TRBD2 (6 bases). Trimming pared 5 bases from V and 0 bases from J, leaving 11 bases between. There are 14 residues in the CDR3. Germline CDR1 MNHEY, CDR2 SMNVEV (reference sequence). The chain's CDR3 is CASSPLGGSYEQYF. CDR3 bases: TGTGCCAGCAGTCCTCTGGGGGGCTCCTACGAGCAGTACTTC.